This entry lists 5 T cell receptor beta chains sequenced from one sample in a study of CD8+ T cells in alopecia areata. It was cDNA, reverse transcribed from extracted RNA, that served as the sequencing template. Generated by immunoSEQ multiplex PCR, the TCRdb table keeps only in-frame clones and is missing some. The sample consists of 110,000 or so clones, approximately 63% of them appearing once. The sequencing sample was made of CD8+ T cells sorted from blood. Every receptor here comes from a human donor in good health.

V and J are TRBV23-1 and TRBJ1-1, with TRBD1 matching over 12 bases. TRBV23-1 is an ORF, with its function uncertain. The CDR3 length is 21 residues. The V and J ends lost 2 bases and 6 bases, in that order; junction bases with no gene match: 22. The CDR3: CASSQPLLPPSPGTGGSEAFF. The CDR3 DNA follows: TGCGCCAGCAGTCAACCACTACTACCCCCCTCCCCCGGGACAGGGGGCTCTGAAGCTTTCTTT.

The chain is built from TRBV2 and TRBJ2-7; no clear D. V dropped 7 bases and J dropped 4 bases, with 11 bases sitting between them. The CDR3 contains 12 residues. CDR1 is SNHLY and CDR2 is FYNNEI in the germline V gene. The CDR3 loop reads CASIGIQYEQYF. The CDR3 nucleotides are TGTGCCAGCATTGGGATACAGTACGAGCAGTACTTC.

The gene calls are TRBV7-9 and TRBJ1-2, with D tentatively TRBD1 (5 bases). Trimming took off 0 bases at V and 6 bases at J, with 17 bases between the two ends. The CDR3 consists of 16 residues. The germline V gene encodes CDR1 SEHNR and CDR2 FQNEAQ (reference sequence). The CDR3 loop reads CASSLAPGQKWDGYTF. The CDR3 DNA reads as TGTGCCAGCAGCTTAGCGCCAGGGCAAAAATGGGATGGCTACACCTTC.

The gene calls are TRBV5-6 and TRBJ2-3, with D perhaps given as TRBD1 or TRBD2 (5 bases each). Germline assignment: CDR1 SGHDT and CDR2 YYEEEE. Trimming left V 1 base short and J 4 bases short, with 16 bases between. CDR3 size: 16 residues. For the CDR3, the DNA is TGTGCCAGCAGCTTGTTGGGGACCCTGGGATCAGATACGCAGTATTTT. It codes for CASSLLGTLGSDTQYF.

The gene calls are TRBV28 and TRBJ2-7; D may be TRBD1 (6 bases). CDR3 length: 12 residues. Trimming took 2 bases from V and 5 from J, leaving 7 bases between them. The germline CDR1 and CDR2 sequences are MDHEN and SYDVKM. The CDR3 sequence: CASSLNRDEQYF. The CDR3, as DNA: TGTGCCAGCAGTTTAAACAGGGACGAGCAGTACTTC.